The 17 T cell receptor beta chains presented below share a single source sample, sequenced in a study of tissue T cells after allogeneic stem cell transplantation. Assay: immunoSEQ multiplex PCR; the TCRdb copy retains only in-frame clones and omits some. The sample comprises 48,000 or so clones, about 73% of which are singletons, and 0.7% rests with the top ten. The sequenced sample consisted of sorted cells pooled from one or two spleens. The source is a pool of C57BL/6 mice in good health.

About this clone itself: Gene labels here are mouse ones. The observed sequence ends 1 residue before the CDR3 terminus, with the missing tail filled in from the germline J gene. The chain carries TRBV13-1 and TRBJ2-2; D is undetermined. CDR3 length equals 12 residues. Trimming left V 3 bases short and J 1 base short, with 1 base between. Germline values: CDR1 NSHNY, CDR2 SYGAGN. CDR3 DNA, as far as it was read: TGTGCCAGCAGTGTAAACACCGGGCAGCTCTAC. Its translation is CASSVNTGQLY. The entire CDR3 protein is CASSVNTGQLYF.

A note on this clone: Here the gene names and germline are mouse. The CDR3 DNA, read in part, is TGTGCCAGCAGCCAAGATGGAGACAGCCAAGACACCCAGTAC. It translates to CASSQDGDSQDTQY. The whole CDR3 reads CASSQDGDSQDTQYF. The chain has TRBV2 and TRBJ2-5; D perhaps matches TRBD1 (5 bases). The read halts 1 residue ahead of the CDR3 end, with the missing end drawn from the germline J gene. V was pared by 0 bases and J by 2 bases, with 9 bases between. Germline lookup yields CDR1 LGHNA and CDR2 YSYQKL. The length of the CDR3 is 15 residues.

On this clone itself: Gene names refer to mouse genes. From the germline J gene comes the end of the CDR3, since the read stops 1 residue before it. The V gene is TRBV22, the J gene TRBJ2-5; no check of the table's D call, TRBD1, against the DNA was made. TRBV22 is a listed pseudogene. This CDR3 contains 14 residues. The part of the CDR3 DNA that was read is TGTGCCAGCAGTTCCGACAGGGGAGGGGGCACCCAGTAC. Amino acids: CASSSDRGGGTQY. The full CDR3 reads CASSSDRGGGTQYF.

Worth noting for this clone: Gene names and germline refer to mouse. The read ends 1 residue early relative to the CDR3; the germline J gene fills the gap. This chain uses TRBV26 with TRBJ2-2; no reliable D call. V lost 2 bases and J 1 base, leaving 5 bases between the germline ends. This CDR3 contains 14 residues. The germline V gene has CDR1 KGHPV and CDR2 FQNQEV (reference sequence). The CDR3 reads CASSLMVNTGQLYF. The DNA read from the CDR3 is TGTGCCAGCAGTCTGATGGTAAACACCGGGCAGCTCTAC.

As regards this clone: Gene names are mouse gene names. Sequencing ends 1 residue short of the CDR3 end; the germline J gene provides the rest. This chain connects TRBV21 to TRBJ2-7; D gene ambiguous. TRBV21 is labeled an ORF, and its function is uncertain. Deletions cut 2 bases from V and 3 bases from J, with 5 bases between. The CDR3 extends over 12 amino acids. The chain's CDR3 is CASSQLFYEQYF. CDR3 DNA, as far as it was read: TGTGCTAGCAGTCAACTTTTCTATGAACAGTAC.

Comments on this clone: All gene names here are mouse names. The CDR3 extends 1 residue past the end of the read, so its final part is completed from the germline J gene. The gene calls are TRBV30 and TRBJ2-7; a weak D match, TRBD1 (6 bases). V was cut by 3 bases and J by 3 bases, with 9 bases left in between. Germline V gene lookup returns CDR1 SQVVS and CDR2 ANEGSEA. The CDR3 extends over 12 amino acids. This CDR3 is CSSSLDSYEQYF. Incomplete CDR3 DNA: TGTAGTTCTAGCCTGGACAGCTATGAACAGTAC.

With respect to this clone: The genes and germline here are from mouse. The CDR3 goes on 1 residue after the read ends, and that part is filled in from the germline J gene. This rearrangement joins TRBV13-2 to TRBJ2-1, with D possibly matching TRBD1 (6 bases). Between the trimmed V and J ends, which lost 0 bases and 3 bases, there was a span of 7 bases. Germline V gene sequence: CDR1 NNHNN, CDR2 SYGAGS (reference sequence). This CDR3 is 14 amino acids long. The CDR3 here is CASGDGGGYAEQFF. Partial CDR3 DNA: TGTGCCAGCGGTGATGGAGGGGGCTATGCTGAGCAGTTC.

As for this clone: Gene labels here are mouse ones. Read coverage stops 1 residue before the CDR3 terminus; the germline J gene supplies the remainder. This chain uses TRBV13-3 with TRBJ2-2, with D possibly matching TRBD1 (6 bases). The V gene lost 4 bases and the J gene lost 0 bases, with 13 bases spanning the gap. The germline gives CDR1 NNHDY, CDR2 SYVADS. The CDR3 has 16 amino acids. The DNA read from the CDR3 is TGTGCCAGCAGTCACCTACAGGGCGCAAACACCGGGCAGCTCTAC. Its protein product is CASSHLQGANTGQLY. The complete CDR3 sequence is CASSHLQGANTGQLYF. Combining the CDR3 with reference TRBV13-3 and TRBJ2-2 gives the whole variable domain EAAVTQSPRSKVAVTGGKVTLSCHQTNNHDYMYWYRQDTGHGLRLIHYSYVADSTEKGDIPDGYKASRPSQENFSLILELASLSQTAVYFCASSHLQGANTGQLYFGEGSKLTVL.

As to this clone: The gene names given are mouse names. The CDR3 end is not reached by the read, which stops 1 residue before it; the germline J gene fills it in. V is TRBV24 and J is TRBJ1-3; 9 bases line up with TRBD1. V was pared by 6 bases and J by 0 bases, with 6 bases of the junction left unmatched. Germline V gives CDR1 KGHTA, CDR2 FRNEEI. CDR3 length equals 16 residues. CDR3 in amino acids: CASSPRDRVSGNTLYF. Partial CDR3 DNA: TGTGCCAGCAGCCCCCGGGACAGGGTTTCTGGAAATACGCTCTAT.

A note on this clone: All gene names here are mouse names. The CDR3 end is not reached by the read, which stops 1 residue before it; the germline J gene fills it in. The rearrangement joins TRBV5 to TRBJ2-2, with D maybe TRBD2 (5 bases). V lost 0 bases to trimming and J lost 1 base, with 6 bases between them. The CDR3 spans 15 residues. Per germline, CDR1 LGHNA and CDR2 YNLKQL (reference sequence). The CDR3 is CASSQDWVNTGQLYF. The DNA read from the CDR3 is TGTGCCAGCAGCCAAGACTGGGTAAACACCGGGCAGCTCTAC.

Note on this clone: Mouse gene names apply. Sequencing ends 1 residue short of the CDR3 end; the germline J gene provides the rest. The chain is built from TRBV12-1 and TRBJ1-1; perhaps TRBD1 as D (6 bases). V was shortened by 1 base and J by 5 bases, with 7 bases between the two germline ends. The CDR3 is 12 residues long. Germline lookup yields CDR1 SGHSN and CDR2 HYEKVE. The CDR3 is CASSLQGTEVFF. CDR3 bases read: TGTGCCAGCTCTCTTCAGGGGACAGAAGTCTTC.

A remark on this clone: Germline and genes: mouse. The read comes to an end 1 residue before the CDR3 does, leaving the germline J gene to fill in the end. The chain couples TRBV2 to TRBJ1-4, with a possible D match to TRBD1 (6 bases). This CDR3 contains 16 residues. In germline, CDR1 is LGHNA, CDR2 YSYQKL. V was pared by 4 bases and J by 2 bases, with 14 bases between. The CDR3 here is CASSRPRDISNERLFF. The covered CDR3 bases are TGTGCCAGCAGCCGACCCCGGGACATCTCCAACGAAAGATTATTT.

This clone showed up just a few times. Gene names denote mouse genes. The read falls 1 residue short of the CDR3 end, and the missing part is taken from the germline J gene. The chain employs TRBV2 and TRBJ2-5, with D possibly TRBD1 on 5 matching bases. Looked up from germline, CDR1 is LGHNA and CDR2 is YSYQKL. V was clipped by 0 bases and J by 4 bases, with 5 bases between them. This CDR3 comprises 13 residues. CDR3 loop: CASSQDREDTQYF. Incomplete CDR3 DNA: TGTGCCAGCAGCCAAGACAGGGAAGACACCCAGTAC.

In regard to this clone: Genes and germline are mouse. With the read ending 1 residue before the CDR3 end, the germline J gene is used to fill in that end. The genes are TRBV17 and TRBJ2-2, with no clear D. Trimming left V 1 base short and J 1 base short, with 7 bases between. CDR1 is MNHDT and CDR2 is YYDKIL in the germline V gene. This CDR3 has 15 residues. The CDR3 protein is CASSRGGKNTGQLYF. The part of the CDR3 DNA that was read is TGTGCTAGCAGTAGAGGTGGCAAAAACACCGGGCAGCTCTAC.

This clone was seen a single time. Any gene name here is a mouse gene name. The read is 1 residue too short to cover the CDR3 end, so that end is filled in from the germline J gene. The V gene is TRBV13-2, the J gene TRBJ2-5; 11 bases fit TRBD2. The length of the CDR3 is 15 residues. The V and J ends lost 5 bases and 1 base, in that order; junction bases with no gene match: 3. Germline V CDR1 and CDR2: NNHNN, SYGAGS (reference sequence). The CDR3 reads CASGRLGGDQDTQYF. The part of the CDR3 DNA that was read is TGTGCCAGCGGCCGACTGGGGGGGGACCAAGACACCCAGTAC.

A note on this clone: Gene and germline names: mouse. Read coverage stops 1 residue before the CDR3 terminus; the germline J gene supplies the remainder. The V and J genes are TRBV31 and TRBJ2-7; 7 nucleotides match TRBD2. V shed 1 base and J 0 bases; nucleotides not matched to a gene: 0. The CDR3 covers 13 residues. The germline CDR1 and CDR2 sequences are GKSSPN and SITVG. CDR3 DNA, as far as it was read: TGTGCCTGGAGTCGGGGGGGCTCCTATGAACAGTAC. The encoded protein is CAWSRGGSYEQY. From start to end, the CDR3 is CAWSRGGSYEQYF.

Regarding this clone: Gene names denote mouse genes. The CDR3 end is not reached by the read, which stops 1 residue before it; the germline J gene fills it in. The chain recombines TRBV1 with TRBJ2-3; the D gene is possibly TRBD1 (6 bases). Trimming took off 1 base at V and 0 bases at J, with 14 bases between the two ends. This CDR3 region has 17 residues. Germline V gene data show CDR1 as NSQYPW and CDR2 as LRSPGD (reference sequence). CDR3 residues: CTCSAAAGTISAETLYF. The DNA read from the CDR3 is TGCACCTGCAGTGCAGCGGCCGGGACAATTAGTGCAGAAACGCTGTAT. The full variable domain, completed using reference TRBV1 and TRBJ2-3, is VTLLEQNPRWRLVPRGQAVNLRCILKNSQYPWMSWYQQDLQKQLQWLFTLRSPGDKEVKSLPGADYLATRVTDTELRLQVANMSQGRTLYCTCSAAAGTISAETLYFGSGTRLTVL.